The T cell receptor beta chain described here comes from a study of memory CD4+ T cells and cytomegalovirus serostatus. In its sample, this clone was seen a few times. CDR1 is SGHRS and CDR2 is YFSETQ in the germline V gene. V lost 0 bases, J lost 5 bases, and 6 bases stayed unmatched. The CDR3 loop spans 16 amino acids. Authors' methods: Out-of-frame sequences were removed, leaving 2 million to 2.5 million distinct TCRbeta sequences. Profiled with immunoSEQ multiplex PCR; TCRdb holds only in-frame clones, not every one. The V and J calls and clone size are taken from that table; D and trimming were inferred from the DNA. The sample has approximately 92,000 clones, under 90% seen once. The sort gate was single viable CD3+CD4+CD8-CD45RO+ cells for memory CD4+ T cells.

This receptor was taken from an adult in good health and CMV-seropositive. Sequences were obtained from memory CD4+ T cells from blood. The chain couples TRBV5-1 to TRBJ2-4; TRBD2 matches 9 bases. CDR3 sequence reads: CASSLVASGAQNIQYF. In nucleotides, the CDR3 is TGCGCCAGCAGCTTGGTGGCTAGCGGGGCCCAAAACATTCAGTACTTC.